This paragraph covers one TCR beta chain sequence. The data are from a study of OX40 agonist ivuxolimab in advanced cancers. Background on the study: Cohort: approximately 79% men, mean age about 60, aged about 20 to 90.

Sequencing used immunoSEQ multiplex PCR; TCRdb keeps in-frame clones, though not all of them. The sample lists about 28,000 clones; roughly 87% were seen once. Autoimmune disease history or systemic immunosuppression excluded patients. Germline CDR1 is MGHRA and CDR2 is YSYEKL. The CDR3 has 19 amino acids. The V gene end was trimmed by 3 bases and the J gene end by 2 bases; junction bases not matched to a gene: 9. V and J are TRBV4-1 and TRBJ2-5, with 16 bases that match TRBD2. Sequenced here: CD4+ or CD8+ T cells sorted from blood, sampled in a trial of the OX40 agonist ivuxolimab. This TCR derives from an adult with an advanced solid tumor such as melanoma, head and neck, liver or kidney cancer. The CDR3 spells CASSHPGLAGGPRQETQYF. The DNA for the CDR3 is TGCGCCAGCAGCCATCCGGGACTAGCGGGAGGGCCTCGTCAAGAGACCCAGTACTTC.